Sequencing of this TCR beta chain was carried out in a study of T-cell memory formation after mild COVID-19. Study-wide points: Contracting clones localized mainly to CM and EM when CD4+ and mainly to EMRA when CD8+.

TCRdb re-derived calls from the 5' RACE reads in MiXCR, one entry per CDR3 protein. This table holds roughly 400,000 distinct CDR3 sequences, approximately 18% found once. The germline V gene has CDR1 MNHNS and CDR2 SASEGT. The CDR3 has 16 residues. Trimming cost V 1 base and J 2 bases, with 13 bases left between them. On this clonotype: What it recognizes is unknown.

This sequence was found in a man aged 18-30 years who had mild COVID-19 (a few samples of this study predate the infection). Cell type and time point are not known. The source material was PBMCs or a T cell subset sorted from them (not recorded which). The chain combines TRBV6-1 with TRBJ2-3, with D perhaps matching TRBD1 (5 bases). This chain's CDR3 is CASSEVYQGNTDTQYF. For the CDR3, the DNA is TGTGCCAGCAGTGAAGTGTACCAGGGAAACACAGATACGCAGTATTTT.